There are many counts of the clone carrying this T cell receptor beta chain. TCRdb recomputed calls from the RT-PCR reads with MiXCR, one row per CDR3 protein. Of 650,000 to 800,000 distinct CDR3 sequences in the sample, 13% to 15% were seen once. The V and J ends lost 5 bases and 5 bases, in that order; junction bases with no gene match: 12. This CDR3 spans 16 amino acids. CDR1 is SGHTA, CDR2 FQGNSA, per germline. Sequencing used memory CD4+ T cells from blood. The rearrangement links TRBV7-2 to TRBJ2-5; 9 bases are a match to TRBD1. The TCR comes from a female donor in good health, serving as a healthy control. The CDR3 coding sequence is TGTGCCAGCAGCCCCGGGACAGGGAAGGGATTGGAGACCCAGTACTTC. It specifies CASSPGTGKGLETQYF.